This T cell receptor (beta chain) was recovered during a study of T cells in women clearing cervical HPV infection. Looking at the study overall: Case blood drawn at lesion detection; control blood after infection cleared.

Libraries were prepared by immunoSEQ multiplex PCR; TCRdb keeps only in-frame clonotypes and omits some of them. Across roughly 22,000 clones, the top ten clones capture 2.5% to 3.5% of the sample. Of note for this clone: Coverage ceases 3 residues before the CDR3 finishes, and the germline J gene fills in the end.

The CDR3 has 14 residues. Germline CDR1 is SGHTA and CDR2 is FQGNSA. The trim removed 5 bases at V and 7 bases at J, leaving 8 bases unmatched. All donors had a single incident cervical HPV16 infection, not prevalent. MY09/MY11 PCR detected cervical HPV DNA; dot-blot assigned genotypes. Material for sequencing was blood buffy coat. The chain carries TRBV7-2 and TRBJ1-1; 9 bases agree with TRBD1. This sequence was found in a woman aged 18 to 75 with a cervical HPV16 infection that either progressed to CIN3+ or cleared (not recorded which). The sequenced CDR3 bases are TGTGCCAGCAGCCTGCAATCGGACAGGGGTGAA. Amino acids: CASSLQSDRGE. The CDR3 reads in full as CASSLQSDRGEAFF.